Ten or more counts support the clone carrying this TCR beta chain. Antigen unknown. These data originate in a study of T cells in Graves' hyperthyroidism and ophthalmopathy. General study points: The model anticipated ophthalmopathy a median about six months pre-onset.

The CDR3 covers 15 residues. V lost 5 bases, J lost 1 base, and 5 bases stayed unmatched. Looked up from germline, CDR1 is SEHNR and CDR2 is FQNEAQ (reference sequence). Researchers amplified the TCR beta CDR3 regions from RNA transcripts. The HTBI primer set served for first-round RT-PCR of the TCR CDR3. Via MiXCR, TCRdb re-called the multiplex PCR reads, giving one row per CDR3 protein. The sample consists of about 590,000 distinct CDR3 sequences, 12% to 15% of them appearing once. The chain couples TRBV7-9 to TRBJ2-3; 8 bases are shared with TRBD1. The TCR was taken from a woman younger than 30 with Graves' ophthalmopathy. The specimen sequenced was blood. The CDR3 region is CASSLTGGRTDTQYF. In nucleotides, the CDR3 is TGTGCCAGCAGCCTTACAGGGGGACGCACAGATACGCAGTATTTT.